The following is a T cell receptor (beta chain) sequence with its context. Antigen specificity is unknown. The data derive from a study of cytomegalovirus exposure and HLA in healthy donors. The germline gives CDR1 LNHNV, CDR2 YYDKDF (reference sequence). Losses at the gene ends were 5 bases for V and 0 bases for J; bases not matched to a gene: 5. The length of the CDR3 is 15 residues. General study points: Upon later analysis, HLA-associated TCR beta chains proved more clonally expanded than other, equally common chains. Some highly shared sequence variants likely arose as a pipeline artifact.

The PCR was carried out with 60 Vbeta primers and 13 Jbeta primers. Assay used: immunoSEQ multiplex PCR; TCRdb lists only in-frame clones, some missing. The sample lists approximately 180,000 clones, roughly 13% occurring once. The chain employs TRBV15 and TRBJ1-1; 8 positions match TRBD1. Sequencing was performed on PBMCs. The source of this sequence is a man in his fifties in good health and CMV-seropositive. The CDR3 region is CATSYGQGMNTEAFF. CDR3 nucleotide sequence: TGTGCCACCAGCTATGGACAGGGTATGAACACTGAAGCTTTCTTT.